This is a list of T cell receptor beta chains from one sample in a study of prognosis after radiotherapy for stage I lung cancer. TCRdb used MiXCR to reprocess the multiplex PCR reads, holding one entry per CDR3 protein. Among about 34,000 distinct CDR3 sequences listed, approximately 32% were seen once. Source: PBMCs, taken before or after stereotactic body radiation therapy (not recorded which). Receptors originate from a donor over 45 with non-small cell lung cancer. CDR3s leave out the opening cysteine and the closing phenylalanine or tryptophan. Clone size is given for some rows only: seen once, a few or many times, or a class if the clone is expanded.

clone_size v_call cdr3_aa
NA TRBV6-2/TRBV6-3 ASSSPVQVLYVYT
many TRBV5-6 ASSFFPGQTNYEQY
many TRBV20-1 SARVGTDGNQPQH
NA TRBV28 ASSFLVGGYT
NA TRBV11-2 ASSLDTGSYGYT
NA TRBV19 ASRLLEQPQH
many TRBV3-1 ASSSRDPGRDEQY
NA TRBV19 ASGQLYEQY
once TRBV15 ATGSSPGQEETHY
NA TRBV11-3 ASSFGQGTDTQY
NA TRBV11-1 ASSLGWDVSYEQY
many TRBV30 AWSVLGQGANQPQH
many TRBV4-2 ASSQFGQASYEQY
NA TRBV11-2 ASTTKGEETQY
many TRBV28 ASHTPGFHQPQH
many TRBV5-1 ASSWSPTANTEAF
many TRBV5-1 ASSLANPGNGYT
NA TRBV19 ANSQGPGQGTNYGYN
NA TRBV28 ASSWGGSTDTQY
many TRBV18 ASSPQVRYNEQF
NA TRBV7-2 ASSSIGNQPQH
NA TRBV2 ASSESSAKLF
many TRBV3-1 ASSQTGGAGDTQY
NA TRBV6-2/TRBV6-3 ASTTTRSGGENEQY
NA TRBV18 ASSPPPNTEAF
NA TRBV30 AWATSGRAYYNEQF
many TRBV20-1 SARGSDRVTHIQY
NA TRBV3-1 ASSQDTSREKLF
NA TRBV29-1 SVDRFDYGYT
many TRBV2 ASREAGTEF
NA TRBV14 ASSLSLGKGYGCT
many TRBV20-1 SARGAGTGAYEQY
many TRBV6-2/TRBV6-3 ASSYSGDTDTQY
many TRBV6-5 ASSSTGTVLDEQF
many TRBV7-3 ASSVSPGPNYEQY
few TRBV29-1 SAWTADCGYT
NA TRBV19 ASIGTGSNTEAF
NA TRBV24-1 ATSDPGQGRQGAQH
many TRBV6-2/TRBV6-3 ASLKQSQETQY
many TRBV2 ASRADGHNEQF
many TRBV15 ATSRERNTEAF
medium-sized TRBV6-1 ASSSFRGHNNSPLH
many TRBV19 ASSIEALGIHEQF
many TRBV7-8 ASSLAISGGGSTDTQY
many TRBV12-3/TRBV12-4 ASSLAGGFGETQY